The 21 T cell receptor beta chains below all came from one sample that was sequenced in a study of cytomegalovirus exposure and HLA in healthy donors. The PCR was carried out with 60 Vbeta primers and 13 Jbeta primers. Generated by immunoSEQ multiplex PCR, the TCRdb table keeps only in-frame clones and is missing some. The table records approximately 170,000 clones, around four fifths of them present only once. What was sequenced was PBMCs. The receptors here all came from a male donor in good health and CMV-seropositive.

The chain employs TRBV15 and TRBJ2-5, with 10 bases lining up with TRBD1. J lost 4 bases, V lost 0 bases, and 11 bases had no gene match. CDR3 length equals 18 residues. Per germline, CDR1 LNHNV and CDR2 YYDKDF (reference sequence). Here the CDR3 reads CATSRDSNTGTGVETQYF. In DNA, the CDR3 is TGTGCCACCAGCAGAGATTCGAACACCGGGACAGGGGTAGAGACCCAGTACTTC. The entire variable domain, with the rest obtained from reference TRBV15 and TRBJ2-5, is as follows: DAMVIQNPRYQVTQFGKPVTLSCSQTLNHNVMYWYQQKSSQAPKLLFHYYDKDFNNEADTPDNFQSRRPNTSFCFLDIRSPGLGDTAMYLCATSRDSNTGTGVETQYFGPGTRLLVL.

This clone was picked up a small number of times. The CDR3 is CASSQHLKNTEAFF. The CDR3 DNA sequence: TGCGCCAGCAGCCAACATCTAAAGAACACTGAAGCTTTCTTT. The chain combines TRBV4-1 with TRBJ1-1; no reliable D call. V lost 2 bases, J lost 1 base, and 8 bases lay in between. The CDR3 totals 14 residues. Germline V gene data show CDR1 as MGHRA and CDR2 as YSYEKL.

The chain is built from TRBV19 and TRBJ2-1; D is unclear. Germline V gene sequence: CDR1 LNHDA, CDR2 SQIVND (reference sequence). Trimming pared 1 base from V and 0 bases from J, leaving 7 bases between. CDR3 size: 15 residues. The CDR3, as DNA: TGTGCCAGTAGTATAGGCCAGTTCTCCTACAATGAGCAGTTCTTC. Translating gives CASSIGQFSYNEQFF.

The chain joins TRBV4-1 to TRBJ1-3; D remains unclear. V was trimmed by 1 base and J by 4 bases, leaving 11 bases between them. The CDR3 is 15 residues long. Germline V gives CDR1 MGHRA, CDR2 YSYEKL. CDR3 bases: TGCGCCAGCAGCCAAGGGTTCCTGACAGGAAACACCATATATTTT. Translating gives CASSQGFLTGNTIYF.

The J gene is TRBJ2-5, the V gene TRBV6-6, with TRBD1 as a possible D gene (5 bases). The V gene lost 4 bases and the J gene lost 0 bases, with 9 bases spanning the gap. The germline gives CDR1 MNHNY, CDR2 SVGAGI (reference sequence). This CDR3 comprises 14 residues. CDR3 coding DNA: TGTGCCAGCAGTTCACGACAGAACCAAGAGACCCAGTACTTC. Protein sequence: CASSSRQNQETQYF.

This chain links TRBV29-1 with TRBJ2-3; D gene uncertain. V lost 4 bases and J lost 2, with 10 bases in between. The CDR3 runs to 13 residues. The germline V gene encodes CDR1 SQVTM and CDR2 ANQGSEA. The CDR3 DNA reads as TGCAGCGTTGGCGGCCGAGTCACAGATACGCAGTATTTT. It yields the protein CSVGGRVTDTQYF.

The chain has TRBV4-1 and TRBJ1-1; D unclear. The V end was cut by 4 bases, the J end by 0 bases, with 6 bases between. Germline CDR1 reads MGHRA; CDR2 reads YSYEKL. The CDR3 contains 13 residues. The CDR3 DNA reads as TGCGCCAGCAGCCCCCCTATGAACACTGAAGCTTTCTTT. This encodes CASSPPMNTEAFF.

For this clone: This sample also contains other DNA sequences that code for the same CDR3. The rearrangement uses TRBV30 and TRBJ2-7; maybe TRBD2 (5 bases). This CDR3 is 11 amino acids long. V was trimmed by 8 bases and J by 5 bases, leaving 13 bases between them. Germline CDR1 GTSNPN, CDR2 SVGIG (reference sequence). The CDR3 loop reads CARERENEQYF. CDR3 bases: TGTGCCAGGGAGAGGGAAAACGAGCAGTACTTC. The entire variable domain, with the rest obtained from reference TRBV30 and TRBJ2-7, is as follows: SQTIHQWPATLVQPVGSPLSLECTVEGTSNPNLYWYRQAAGRGLQLLFYSVGIGQISSEVPQNLSASRPQDRQFILSSKKLLLSDSGFYLCARERENEQYFGPGTRLTVT.

The chain combines TRBV9 with TRBJ1-2; the match to TRBD1 covers 7 bases. The V segment lost 2 bases and the J segment 0 bases; nucleotides outside the gene matches: 4. Per the germline V gene, CDR1 is SGDLS and CDR2 is YYNGEE. The CDR3 consists of 15 residues. Written as DNA, the CDR3 is TGTGCCAGCAGCGTTACCCAGGGGGCTAACTATGGCTACACCTTC. Its protein product is CASSVTQGANYGYTF.

The chain joins TRBV5-1 to TRBJ2-7; 7 nucleotides line up with TRBD1. The V and J ends lost 4 bases and 5 bases, in that order; junction bases with no gene match: 9. Germline loops: CDR1 SGHRS, CDR2 YFSETQ. CDR3 size: 14 residues. CDR3 loop: CASSIQGVLNEQYF. The DNA of the CDR3 is TGCGCCAGCAGCATCCAGGGGGTATTAAACGAGCAGTACTTC.

V and J are TRBV6-6 and TRBJ1-1; possible D gene TRBD1, 6 bases. V was trimmed by 6 bases and J by 2 bases, leaving 16 bases between them. The CDR3 has 15 amino acids. Germline CDR1 is MNHNY and CDR2 is SVGAGI (reference sequence). CDR3 amino acids: CASRPRGFLNTEAFF. Written as DNA, the CDR3 is TGTGCCAGCAGGCCCAGGGGCTTCCTAAACACTGAAGCTTTCTTT.

The chain joins TRBV7-6 to TRBJ2-1, with D possibly TRBD2 on 5 matching bases. CDR1 is SGHVS, CDR2 FNYEAQ, per germline. V gave up 2 bases and J gave up 5 bases, with 7 bases separating them. The CDR3 has 13 amino acids. The CDR3 is CASSLLRDNEQFF. In nucleotides, the CDR3 is TGTGCCAGCAGCTTATTGAGGGACAATGAGCAGTTCTTC.

CDR3 coding DNA: TGTGCCAGCAGTTTTCGGGACAGACCTAACTATGGCTACACCTTC. It translates to CASSFRDRPNYGYTF. This chain links TRBV27 with TRBJ1-2; 7 bases agree with TRBD1. The ends lost 3 bases at V and 0 bases at J; junction bases unmatched: 4. Germline lookup yields CDR1 MNHEY and CDR2 SMNVEV (reference sequence). The CDR3 has 15 amino acids.

Comments on this clone: Other DNA sequences in this sample translate to the same CDR3. The chain carries TRBV6-5 and TRBJ1-1, with D hard to call. V lost 2 bases and J lost 5, with 12 bases in between. CDR1 and CDR2 from the germline V gene are MNHEY and SVGAGI. This CDR3 region has 14 residues. The CDR3 region has the DNA TGTGCCAGCAGTTACGGAGGGATAAGGACTGAAGCTTTCTTT. Translation: CASSYGGIRTEAFF.

V is TRBV7-8 and J is TRBJ2-1, with D possibly TRBD2 on 7 matching bases. Per germline, CDR1 SGHVS and CDR2 FQNEAQ. V gave up 1 base and J gave up 5 bases, with 15 bases separating them. The CDR3 extends over 16 amino acids. The DNA for the CDR3 is TGTGCCAGCAGCTTAGGGTCGGGGGGCCCCAACAATGAGCAGTTCTTC. Protein product: CASSLGSGGPNNEQFF.

V is TRBV5-4 and J is TRBJ2-7, with D tentatively TRBD2 (6 bases). The CDR3 contains 17 residues. CDR1 is SGHNT and CDR2 is YYREEE in the germline V gene (reference sequence). Trimming cost V 3 bases and J 1 base, with 20 bases left between them. The CDR3 bases are TGTGCCAGCAGCTGGGGGGTTGGAGTCTCAAGATCCTACGAGCAGTACTTC. Encoded protein: CASSWGVGVSRSYEQYF.

The V gene is TRBV6-4, the J gene TRBJ2-5; 10 bases are a match to TRBD1. CDR1 and CDR2 from the germline V gene are MRHNA and SNTAGT. With V trimmed by 6 bases and J by 4 bases, 2 bases remained unmatched. The CDR3 totals 13 residues. CDR3 protein: CASSRDRGETQYF. The CDR3 DNA reads TGTGCCAGCAGCAGGGACAGGGGAGAGACCCAGTACTTC.

The chain uses TRBV10-3 and TRBJ1-2; D not certain. Germline assignment: CDR1 ENHRY and CDR2 SYGVKD. V lost 7 bases and J lost 0, with 24 bases in between. This CDR3 contains 18 residues. In nucleotides, the CDR3 is TGTGCCATCAAACCCGTCCTCAGGCCACACATAGCTAACTATGGCTACACCTTC. Amino acid sequence: CAIKPVLRPHIANYGYTF.

This clone was picked up a small number of times. The rearrangement uses TRBV6-5 and TRBJ2-7; D is unclear. Deletions cut 2 bases from V and 6 bases from J, with 8 bases between. CDR1 and CDR2 (germline): MNHEY, SVGAGI. CDR3 length: 12 residues. The CDR3 loop reads CASSYPSPEQYF. The CDR3 coding sequence is TGTGCCAGCAGTTACCCGAGCCCCGAGCAGTACTTC.

V and J are TRBV5-4 and TRBJ2-3; 9 nucleotides align to TRBD2. The V and J ends lost 0 bases and 0 bases, in that order; junction bases with no gene match: 8. CDR3 length: 18 residues. CDR1 is SGHNT and CDR2 is YYREEE in the germline V gene (reference sequence). CDR3 region: CASSLEGGGGASTDTQYF. CDR3 coding DNA: TGTGCCAGCAGCTTGGAAGGTGGCGGGGGGGCGAGCACAGATACGCAGTATTTT. The whole variable domain, filled in from reference TRBV5-4 and TRBJ2-3, reads ETGVTQSPTHLIKTRGQQVTLRCSSQSGHNTVSWYQQALGQGPQFIFQYYREEENGRGNFPPRFSGLQFPNYSSELNVNALELDDSALYLCASSLEGGGGASTDTQYFGPGTRLTVL.

The chain combines TRBV11-3 with TRBJ2-5, with D perhaps matching TRBD2 (6 bases). CDR3 length: 17 residues. The V end lost 5 bases, the J end lost 2 bases, and 21 bases lay between the germline ends. The germline CDR1 and CDR2 sequences are SGHNT and YENEEA. CDR3 sequence reads: CASSVGVGGGYQETQYF. The CDR3 DNA reads as TGTGCCAGCAGCGTAGGCGTCGGTGGGGGGTATCAAGAGACCCAGTACTTC.